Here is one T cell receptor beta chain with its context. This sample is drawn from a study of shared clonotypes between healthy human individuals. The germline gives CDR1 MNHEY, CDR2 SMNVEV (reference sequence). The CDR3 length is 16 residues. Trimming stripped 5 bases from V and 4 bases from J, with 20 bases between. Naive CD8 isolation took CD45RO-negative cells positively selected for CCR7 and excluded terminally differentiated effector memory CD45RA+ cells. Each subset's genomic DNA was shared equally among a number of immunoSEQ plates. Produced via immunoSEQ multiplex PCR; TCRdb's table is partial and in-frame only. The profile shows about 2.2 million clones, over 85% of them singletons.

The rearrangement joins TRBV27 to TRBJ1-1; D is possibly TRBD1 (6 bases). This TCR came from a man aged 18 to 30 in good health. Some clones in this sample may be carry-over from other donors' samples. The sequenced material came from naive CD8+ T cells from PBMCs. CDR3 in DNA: TGTGCCAGCAGTCCCGGTGGGGAGGGGGTGGCCACTGAAGCTTTCTTT. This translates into CASSPGGEGVATEAFF.